These 14 T cell receptor beta chains were sequenced from one sample in a study of cytomegalovirus exposure and HLA in healthy donors. PCR primers comprised 60 Vbeta and 13 Jbeta primers. Here immunoSEQ multiplex PCR was the method, and the copy in TCRdb shows in-frame clones only, minus some. The profile shows about 78,000 clones, nearly 80% of them singletons. The sequenced material came from PBMCs. All receptors derive from a woman in her 50s in good health and CMV-seropositive.

The chain has TRBV5-1 and TRBJ2-7; TRBD1 aligns across 7 bases. With 2 bases clipped from V and 3 bases from J, the junction kept 8 bases outside the gene matches. This CDR3 spans 15 amino acids. The germline V gene has CDR1 SGHRS and CDR2 YFSETQ. The CDR3 here is CASSFQTTGFYEQYF. The CDR3 DNA sequence: TGCGCCAGCAGCTTCCAAACGACAGGGTTCTACGAGCAGTACTTC. Using reference TRBV5-1 and TRBJ2-7 for the parts outside the CDR3, the full variable domain is KAGVTQTPRYLIKTRGQQVTLSCSPISGHRSVSWYQQTPGQGLQFLFEYFSETQRNKGNFPGRFSGRQFSNSRSEMNVSTLELGDSALYLCASSFQTTGFYEQYFGPGTRLTVT.

The V and J genes are TRBV15 and TRBJ1-2, with 8 bases aligning to TRBD1. V lost 3 bases to trimming and J lost 5 bases; unmatched junction nucleotides: 17. This CDR3 is built from 18 residues. Per the germline V gene, CDR1 is LNHNV and CDR2 is YYDKDF (reference sequence). CDR3 DNA sequence: TGTGCCACCAGCAGCAGGACTCAATTAGGACAGGGAGGGTATGGCTACACCTTC. This sequence encodes CATSSRTQLGQGGYGYTF.

The table lists this clone with a count of one. This chain joins TRBV6-5 and TRBJ1-4; TRBD1 is a possible D gene (6 bases). V lost 6 bases and J 7 bases, leaving 15 bases between the germline ends. The CDR3 contains 14 residues. Germline CDR1 MNHEY, CDR2 SVGAGI. DNA of the CDR3: TGTGCCAGCAGGTCCAGAAGGGGGAGTGAAAAACTGTTTTTT. The encoded protein is CASRSRRGSEKLFF.

The chain uses TRBV27 and TRBJ1-2; D remains unclear. This CDR3 region has 15 residues. With 0 bases removed from V and 5 bases from J, the gap between germline ends came to 13 bases. Germline V lookup: CDR1 MNHEY, CDR2 SMNVEV (reference sequence). The CDR3 here is CASSLSTRLPYGYTF. The DNA of the CDR3 is TGTGCCAGCAGTTTATCGACTAGGTTACCTTATGGCTACACCTTC.

This chain connects TRBV6-1 to TRBJ2-7; 8 bases fit TRBD1. V was pared by 6 bases and J by 2 bases, with 6 bases of the junction left unmatched. This CDR3 has 14 amino acids. The germline V gene has CDR1 MNHNS and CDR2 SASEGT. This CDR3 is CASRDWDRTYEQYF. The CDR3 region has the DNA TGTGCCAGCAGAGACTGGGACAGGACCTACGAGCAGTACTTC.

The chain couples TRBV30 to TRBJ1-2; possibly TRBD1 for D (5 bases). CDR1 and CDR2 from the germline V gene are GTSNPN and SVGIG (reference sequence). This CDR3 is 13 amino acids long. Trimming pared 4 bases from V and 4 bases from J, leaving 13 bases between. The DNA of the CDR3 is TGTGCCTGGAACGTAGGGGACTCCTATGGCTACACCTTC. It yields the protein CAWNVGDSYGYTF.

The V gene is TRBV11-2, the J gene TRBJ2-4, with 7 bases that match TRBD2. The germline V gene encodes CDR1 SGHAT and CDR2 FQNNGV. CDR3 length: 14 residues. Trimming cost V 7 bases and J 6 bases; bases outside gene matches: 9. The CDR3 protein is CASTGGLGRNIQYF. In DNA form, the CDR3 reads TGTGCCAGCACGGGGGGACTGGGTAGAAACATTCAGTACTTC.

The chain is built from TRBV6-5 and TRBJ1-4; no firm D call. CDR1 is MNHEY and CDR2 is SVGAGI in the germline V gene. CDR3 length: 14 amino acids. V was pared by 5 bases and J by 0 bases, with 7 bases between. CDR3 residues: CASSPFATNEKLFF. The DNA for the CDR3 is TGTGCCAGCAGTCCCTTTGCAACTAATGAAAAACTGTTTTTT.

CDR3 bases: TGTGCCAGCAGCGTAGGAGGGGGTAGACAGGGGCACTCCTACAATGAGCAGTTCTTC. It translates to CASSVGGGRQGHSYNEQFF. The chain carries TRBV9 and TRBJ2-1, with TRBD1 matching 8 bases. The CDR3 contains 19 residues. CDR1 is SGDLS, CDR2 YYNGEE, per germline. V shed 0 bases and J 0 bases; nucleotides not matched to a gene: 11.

The chain combines TRBV2 with TRBJ1-2; 8 bases align to TRBD1. The CDR3 is 14 amino acids. With V trimmed by 6 bases and J by 8 bases, 11 bases remained unmatched. The germline V gene encodes CDR1 SNHLY and CDR2 FYNNEI. CDR3 residues: CASSVQGAARGYTF. The CDR3 DNA reads as TGTGCCAGCAGCGTCCAGGGGGCTGCTCGGGGCTACACCTTC.

This clone was counted a single time. The V gene is TRBV5-6, the J gene TRBJ2-1; 8 bases agree with TRBD1. The trim removed 0 bases at V and 4 bases at J, leaving 0 bases unmatched. The length of the CDR3 is 14 residues. From germline, CDR1 is SGHDT and CDR2 YYEEEE. The CDR3 region is CASSLGTGYNEQFF. DNA for the CDR3: TGTGCCAGCAGCTTGGGGACAGGGTACAATGAGCAGTTCTTC.

This clone occurred a few times. The chain uses TRBV6-6 and TRBJ2-5, with D possibly being TRBD1 (5 bases). V was trimmed by 2 bases and J by 4 bases, leaving 11 bases between them. This CDR3 comprises 14 residues. CDR1 and CDR2 from the germline V gene are MNHNY and SVGAGI (reference sequence). The CDR3 region is CASSYRTRLETQYF. The CDR3 DNA sequence: TGTGCCAGCAGTTACCGGACACGGTTAGAGACCCAGTACTTC.

The chain uses TRBV21-1 and TRBJ2-1; whether TRBD1, the table's D call, matches the DNA was not checked. TRBV21-1 is a listed pseudogene. This CDR3 region has 14 residues. The DNA for the CDR3 is TGTGCCAGCAGCCCCCGGGACAGTTACAATGAGCAGTTCTTC. Its protein product is CASSPRDSYNEQFF.

The chain joins TRBV6-5 to TRBJ2-2; D is unclear. This CDR3 has 14 amino acids. The ends were cut back, 2 bases at V and 4 bases at J, with 8 bases in the middle. Germline CDR1 and CDR2: MNHEY and SVGAGI. CDR3 coding DNA: TGTGCCAGCAGTTACGGTATCGGCACCGGGGAGCTGTTTTTT. Translated, it gives CASSYGIGTGELFF.